This record covers a single TCR beta chain. Its antigen is not identified. This sample is part of a study of STAT5B mutations in CD4+ large granular lymphocyte leukemia. Study in general: Healthy donors showed HLA-associated enrichment of the CDR3 'QG' motif. Study-wide points: No patients shared main leukemic clonotypes, though roughly 25% appeared at low frequency elsewhere. 8/27 top patient clones versus 2/35 control clones were TRBV06-family.

This was a survey-level run. Some clones are missing from TCRdb's copy, which holds only in-frame ones; the method was immunoSEQ multiplex PCR. The data contain 30,000 or so clones, around 80% of them singletons. This CDR3 region has 13 residues. V lost 3 bases and J 4 bases, leaving 6 bases between the germline ends. Germline V gene data show CDR1 as LNHNV and CDR2 as YYDKDF (reference sequence). The sequenced sample consisted of CD4+ T cells from blood buffy coats. The chain carries TRBV15 and TRBJ2-2; D is unclear. The receptor comes from a human donor in good health. CDR3 region: CATSRDGTGELFF. CDR3 DNA: TGTGCCACCAGCAGGGACGGCACCGGGGAGCTGTTTTTT.